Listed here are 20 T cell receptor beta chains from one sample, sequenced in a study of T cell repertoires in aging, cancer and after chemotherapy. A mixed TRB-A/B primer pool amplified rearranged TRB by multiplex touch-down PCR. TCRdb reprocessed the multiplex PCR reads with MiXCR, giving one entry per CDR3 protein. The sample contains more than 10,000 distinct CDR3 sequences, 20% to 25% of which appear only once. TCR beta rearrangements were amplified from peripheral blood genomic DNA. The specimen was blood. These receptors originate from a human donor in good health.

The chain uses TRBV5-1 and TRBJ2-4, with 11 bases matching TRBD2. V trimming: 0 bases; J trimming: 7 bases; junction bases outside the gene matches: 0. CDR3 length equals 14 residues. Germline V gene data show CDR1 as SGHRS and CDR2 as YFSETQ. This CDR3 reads CASSLGLAGNIQYF. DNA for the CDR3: TGCGCCAGCAGCTTGGGACTAGCGGGGAACATTCAGTACTTC.

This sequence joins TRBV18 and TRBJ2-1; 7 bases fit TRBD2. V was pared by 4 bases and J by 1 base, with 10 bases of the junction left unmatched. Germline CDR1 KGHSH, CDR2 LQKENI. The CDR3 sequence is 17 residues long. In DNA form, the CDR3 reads TGTGCCAGCTCACTATCATGGGGGGGATTATCCTACAATGAGCAGTTCTTC. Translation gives CASSLSWGGLSYNEQFF.

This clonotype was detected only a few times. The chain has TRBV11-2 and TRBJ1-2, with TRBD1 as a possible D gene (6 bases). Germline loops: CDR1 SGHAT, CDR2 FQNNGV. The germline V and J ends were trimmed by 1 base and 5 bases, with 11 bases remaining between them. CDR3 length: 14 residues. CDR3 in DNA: TGTGCCAGCAGCTTAGGAGACAGGACGTATGGCTACACCTTC. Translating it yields CASSLGDRTYGYTF.

The CDR3 protein is CASSYAGQGNNQPQHF. DNA of the CDR3: TGTGCCAGCAGTTACGCTGGACAGGGAAACAATCAGCCCCAGCATTTT. This sequence joins TRBV6-5 and TRBJ1-5; TRBD1 agrees at 8 bases. Losses at the gene ends were 2 bases for V and 3 bases for J; bases not matched to a gene: 6. There are 16 residues in the CDR3. Germline loops: CDR1 MNHEY, CDR2 SVGAGI.

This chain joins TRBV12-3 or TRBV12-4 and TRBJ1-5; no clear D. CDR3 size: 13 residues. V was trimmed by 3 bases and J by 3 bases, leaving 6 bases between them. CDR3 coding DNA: TGTGCCAGCAGTTTCAGTAACAATCAGCCCCAGCATTTT. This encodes CASSFSNNQPQHF.

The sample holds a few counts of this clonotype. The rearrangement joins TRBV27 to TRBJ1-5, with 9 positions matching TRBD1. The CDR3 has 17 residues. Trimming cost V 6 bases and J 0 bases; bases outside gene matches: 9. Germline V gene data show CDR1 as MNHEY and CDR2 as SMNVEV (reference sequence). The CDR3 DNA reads TGTGCCAGCAGCGAAACAGGGGGCCCTTATAGCAATCAGCCCCAGCATTTT. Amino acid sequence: CASSETGGPYSNQPQHF.

CDR3 sequence: CASSQMVGGGHSPLHF. In DNA form, the CDR3 reads TGTGCCAGCAGTCAAATGGTCGGAGGGGGGCATTCACCCCTCCACTTT. The gene calls are TRBV2 and TRBJ1-6; a possible D gene is TRBD1 (6 bases). V was clipped by 5 bases and J by 8 bases, with 19 bases between them. Germline values: CDR1 SNHLY, CDR2 FYNNEI. The CDR3 consists of 16 residues.

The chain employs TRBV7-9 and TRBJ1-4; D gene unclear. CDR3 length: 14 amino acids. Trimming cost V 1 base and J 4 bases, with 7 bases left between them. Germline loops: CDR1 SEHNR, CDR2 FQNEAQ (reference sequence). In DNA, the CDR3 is TGTGCCAGCAGCTTAGGGTACGGTAATGAAAAACTGTTTTTT. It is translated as CASSLGYGNEKLFF. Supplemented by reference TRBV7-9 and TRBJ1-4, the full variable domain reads DTGVSQNPRHKITKRGQNVTFRCDPISEHNRLYWYRQTLGQGPEFLTYFQNEAQLEKSRLLSDRFSAERPKGSFSTLEIQRTEQGDSAMYLCASSLGYGNEKLFFGSGTQLSVL.

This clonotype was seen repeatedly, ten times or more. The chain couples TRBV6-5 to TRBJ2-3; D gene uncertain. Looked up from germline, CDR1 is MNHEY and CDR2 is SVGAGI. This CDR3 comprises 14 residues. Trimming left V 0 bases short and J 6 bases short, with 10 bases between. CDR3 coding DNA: TGTGCCAGCAGTTACTCGTCCAGTCGGGATACGCAGTATTTT. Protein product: CASSYSSSRDTQYF.

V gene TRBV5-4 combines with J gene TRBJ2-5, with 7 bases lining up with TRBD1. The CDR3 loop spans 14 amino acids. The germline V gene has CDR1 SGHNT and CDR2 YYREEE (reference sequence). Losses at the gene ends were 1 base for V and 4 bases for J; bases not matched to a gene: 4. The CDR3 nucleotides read TGTGCCAGCAGCTTGTCACAGGGGACAGAGACCCAGTACTTC. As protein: CASSLSQGTETQYF. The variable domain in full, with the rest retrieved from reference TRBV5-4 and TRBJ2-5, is ETGVTQSPTHLIKTRGQQVTLRCSSQSGHNTVSWYQQALGQGPQFIFQYYREEENGRGNFPPRFSGLQFPNYSSELNVNALELDDSALYLCASSLSQGTETQYFGPGTRLLVL.

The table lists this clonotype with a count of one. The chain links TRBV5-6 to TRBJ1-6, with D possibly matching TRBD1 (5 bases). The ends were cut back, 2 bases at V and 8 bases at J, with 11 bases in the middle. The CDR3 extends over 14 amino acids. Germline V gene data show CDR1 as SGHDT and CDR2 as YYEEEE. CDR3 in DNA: TGTGCCAGCAGCTTTACAGGTGGAGATTCACCCCTCCACTTT. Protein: CASSFTGGDSPLHF.

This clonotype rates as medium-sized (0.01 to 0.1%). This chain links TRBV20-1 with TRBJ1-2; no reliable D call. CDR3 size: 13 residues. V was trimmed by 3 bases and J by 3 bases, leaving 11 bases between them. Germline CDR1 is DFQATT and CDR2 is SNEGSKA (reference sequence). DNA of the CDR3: TGCAGTGCTAGGGGAGGCGGACACTATGGCTACACCTTC. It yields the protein CSARGGGHYGYTF.

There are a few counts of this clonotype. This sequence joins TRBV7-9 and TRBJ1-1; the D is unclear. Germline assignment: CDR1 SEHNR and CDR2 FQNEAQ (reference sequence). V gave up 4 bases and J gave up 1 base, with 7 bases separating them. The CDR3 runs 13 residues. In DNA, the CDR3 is TGTGCCAGCAGCTCGTCTCCGAACACTGAAGCTTTCTTT. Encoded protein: CASSSSPNTEAFF.

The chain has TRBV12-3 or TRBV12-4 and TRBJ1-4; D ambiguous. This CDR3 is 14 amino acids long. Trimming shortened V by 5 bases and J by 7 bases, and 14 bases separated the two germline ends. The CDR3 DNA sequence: TGTGCCAGCAGTGCCTATGAGCCCGGTGAAAAACTGTTTTTT. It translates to CASSAYEPGEKLFF.

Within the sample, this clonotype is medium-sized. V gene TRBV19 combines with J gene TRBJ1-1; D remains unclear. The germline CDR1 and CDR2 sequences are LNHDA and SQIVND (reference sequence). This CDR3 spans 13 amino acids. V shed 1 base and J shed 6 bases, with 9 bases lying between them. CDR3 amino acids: CASSIGVWSEAFF. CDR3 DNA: TGTGCCAGTAGTATAGGGGTCTGGTCTGAAGCTTTCTTT.

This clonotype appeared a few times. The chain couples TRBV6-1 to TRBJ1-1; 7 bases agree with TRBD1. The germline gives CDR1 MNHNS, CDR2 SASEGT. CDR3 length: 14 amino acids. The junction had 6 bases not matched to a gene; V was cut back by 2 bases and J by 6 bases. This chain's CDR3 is CASSETGDQAEAFF. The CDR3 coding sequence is TGTGCCAGCAGTGAAACAGGGGACCAGGCTGAAGCTTTCTTT.

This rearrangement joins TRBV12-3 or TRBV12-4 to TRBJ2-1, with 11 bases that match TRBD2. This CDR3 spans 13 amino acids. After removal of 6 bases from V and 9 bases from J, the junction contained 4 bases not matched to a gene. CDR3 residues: CASSLSGGAEQFF. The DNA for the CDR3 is TGTGCCAGCAGCCTTAGCGGGGGGGCTGAGCAGTTCTTC.

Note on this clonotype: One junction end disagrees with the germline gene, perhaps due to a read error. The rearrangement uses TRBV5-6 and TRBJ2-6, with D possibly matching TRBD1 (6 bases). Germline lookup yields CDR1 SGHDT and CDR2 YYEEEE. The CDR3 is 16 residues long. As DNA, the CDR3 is TGTGCCGGCAGCTATGGGGGCCGCTCGGGGGCCAACGTCCTGACTTTC. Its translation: CAGSYGGRSGANVLTF.

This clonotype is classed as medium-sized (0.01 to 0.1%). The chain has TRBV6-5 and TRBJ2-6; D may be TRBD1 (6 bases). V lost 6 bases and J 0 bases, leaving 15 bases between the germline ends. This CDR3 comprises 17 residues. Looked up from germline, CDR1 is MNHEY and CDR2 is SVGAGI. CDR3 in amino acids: CASSVGAVSSGANVLTF. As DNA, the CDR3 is TGTGCCAGCAGCGTGGGGGCTGTGAGCTCTGGGGCCAACGTCCTGACTTTC.

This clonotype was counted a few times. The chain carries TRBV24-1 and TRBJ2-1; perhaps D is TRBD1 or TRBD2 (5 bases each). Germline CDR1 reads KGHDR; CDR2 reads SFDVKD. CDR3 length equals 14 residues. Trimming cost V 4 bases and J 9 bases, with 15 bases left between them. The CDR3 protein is CATSDLEPGAEQFF. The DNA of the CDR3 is TGTGCCACCAGTGACCTTGAGCCCGGGGCTGAGCAGTTCTTC.